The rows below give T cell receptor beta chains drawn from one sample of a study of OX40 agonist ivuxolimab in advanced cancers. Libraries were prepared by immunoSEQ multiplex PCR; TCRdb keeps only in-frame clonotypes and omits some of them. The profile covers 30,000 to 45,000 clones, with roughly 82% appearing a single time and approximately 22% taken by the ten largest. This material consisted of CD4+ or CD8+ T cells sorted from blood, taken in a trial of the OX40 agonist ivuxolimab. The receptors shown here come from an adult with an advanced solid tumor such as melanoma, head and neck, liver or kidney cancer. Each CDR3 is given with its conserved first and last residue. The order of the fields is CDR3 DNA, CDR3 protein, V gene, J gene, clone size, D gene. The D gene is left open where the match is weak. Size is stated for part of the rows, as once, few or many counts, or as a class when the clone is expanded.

CDR3 DNA: TGTGCCAGCAGCCCCCCCCCTGTGATTCTCTCGAGGGGCACCGGGGAGCTGTTTTTT; CDR3 protein: CASSPPPVILSRGTGELFF; V gene: TRBV7-6; J gene: TRBJ2-2; clone size: -; D gene: -
CDR3 DNA: TGTGCCAGCAGTGACAGAAGCTCCTACAATGAGCAGTTCTTC; CDR3 protein: CASSDRSSYNEQFF; V gene: TRBV27; J gene: TRBJ2-1; clone size: -; D gene: -
CDR3 DNA: TGCGCCAGCAGCCTAGGACAGGGGTTCCCCTACGAGCAGTACTTC; CDR3 protein: CASSLGQGFPYEQYF; V gene: TRBV5-1; J gene: TRBJ2-7; clone size: -; D gene: TRBD1
CDR3 DNA: TGTGCCTGGAGTTCAAACACAGATACGCAGTATTTT; CDR3 protein: CAWSSNTDTQYF; V gene: TRBV30; J gene: TRBJ2-3; clone size: -; D gene: -
CDR3 DNA: TGTGCCAGCAGCCCCCGGGACAGGGCGAACACTGAAGCTTTCTTT; CDR3 protein: CASSPRDRANTEAFF; V gene: TRBV11-2; J gene: TRBJ1-1; clone size: -; D gene: TRBD1
CDR3 DNA: TGTGCCAGTAAAGGGACAGGGAGCGAATCTAACTATGGCTACACCTTC; CDR3 protein: CASKGTGSESNYGYTF; V gene: TRBV19; J gene: TRBJ1-2; clone size: once; D gene: TRBD1
CDR3 DNA: TGTGCCAGCTCACCACAGGGGGTAGAGACCCAGTACTTC; CDR3 protein: CASSPQGVETQYF; V gene: TRBV18; J gene: TRBJ2-5; clone size: -; D gene: -
CDR3 DNA: TGTGCCAGCCACCCAACAGGGGGACGCACCTACGAGCAGTACTTC; CDR3 protein: CASHPTGGRTYEQYF; V gene: TRBV27; J gene: TRBJ2-7; clone size: -; D gene: TRBD1
CDR3 DNA: TGTGCCAGCAGTTTACCCCAGATGAACACTGAAGCTTTCTTT; CDR3 protein: CASSLPQMNTEAFF; V gene: TRBV28; J gene: TRBJ1-1; clone size: -; D gene: -
CDR3 DNA: TGTGCCAGCAGTGAGGGGGGCGTTCCCTACGAGCAGTACTTC; CDR3 protein: CASSEGGVPYEQYF; V gene: TRBV6-1; J gene: TRBJ2-7; clone size: few; D gene: -
CDR3 DNA: TGTGCCAGTAGGGGTGGGGTTTCCTACAATGAGCAGTTCTTC; CDR3 protein: CASRGGVSYNEQFF; V gene: TRBV19; J gene: TRBJ2-1; clone size: -; D gene: -
CDR3 DNA: TGCGCCAGCAGACAGGGAAACCATCCTAGCTCCTACAATGAGCAGTTCTTC; CDR3 protein: CASRQGNHPSSYNEQFF; V gene: TRBV5-1; J gene: TRBJ2-1; clone size: -; D gene: -
CDR3 DNA: TGTGCCAGCAGCTTAGCGTTGAGTGATGAGCAGTTCTTC; CDR3 protein: CASSLALSDEQFF; V gene: TRBV7-9; J gene: TRBJ2-1; clone size: -; D gene: -
CDR3 DNA: TGTGCCAGCAGCCAAGAGCGGGAGAGCTCCTACGAGCAGTACTTC; CDR3 protein: CASSQERESSYEQYF; V gene: TRBV5-4; J gene: TRBJ2-7; clone size: -; D gene: TRBD2
CDR3 DNA: TGTGCCAGCAGCGAATTCGGTAGCGGGGCTAACGAGCAGTACTTC; CDR3 protein: CASSEFGSGANEQYF; V gene: TRBV9; J gene: TRBJ2-7; clone size: -; D gene: TRBD2